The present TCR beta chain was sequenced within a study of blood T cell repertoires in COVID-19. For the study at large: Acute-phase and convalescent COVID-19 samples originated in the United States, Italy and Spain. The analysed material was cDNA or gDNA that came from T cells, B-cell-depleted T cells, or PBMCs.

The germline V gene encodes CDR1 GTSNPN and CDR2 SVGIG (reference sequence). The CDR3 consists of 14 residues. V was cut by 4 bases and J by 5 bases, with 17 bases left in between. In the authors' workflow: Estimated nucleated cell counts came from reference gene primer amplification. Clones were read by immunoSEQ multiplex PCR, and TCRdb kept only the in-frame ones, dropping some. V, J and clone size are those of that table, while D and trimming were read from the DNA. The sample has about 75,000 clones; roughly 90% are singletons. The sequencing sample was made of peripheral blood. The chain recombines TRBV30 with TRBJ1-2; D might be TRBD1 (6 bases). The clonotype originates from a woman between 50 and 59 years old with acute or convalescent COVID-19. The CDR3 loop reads CAWTLTTGPYGYTF. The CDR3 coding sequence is TGTGCCTGGACCCTGACGACAGGACCATATGGCTACACCTTC.